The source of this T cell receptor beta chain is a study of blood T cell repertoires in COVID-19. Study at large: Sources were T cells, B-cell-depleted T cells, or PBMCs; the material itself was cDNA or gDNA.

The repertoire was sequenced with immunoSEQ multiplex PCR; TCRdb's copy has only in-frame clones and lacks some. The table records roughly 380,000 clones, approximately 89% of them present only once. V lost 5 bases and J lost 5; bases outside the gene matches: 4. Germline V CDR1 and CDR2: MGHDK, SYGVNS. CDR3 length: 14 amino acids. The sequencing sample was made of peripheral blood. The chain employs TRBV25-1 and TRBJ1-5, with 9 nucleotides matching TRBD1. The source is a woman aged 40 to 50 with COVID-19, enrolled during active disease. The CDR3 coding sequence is TGTGCCAGCAGTTTCCGGGACAGGGATCAGCCCCAGCATTTT. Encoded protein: CASSFRDRDQPQHF.